This TCR beta chain was documented in a study of Ad26.COV2.S vaccination and SARS-CoV-2 variants. For the study at large: Donor allocation was to the COV1001 Ad26.COV2.S trial arm.

TCRdb's table, derived via immunoSEQ multiplex PCR, lists solely in-frame clones and lacks some. The table shows about 400,000 clones, with approximately 91% occurring only once. Study-wide results and limits: Vaccine and placebo groups showed comparable non-spike TCR breadth.

A note on this clone: As yet, its antigen is unknown.

Treatment given: about 20 received Ad26.COV2.S at low or high dose, single or two shots; 5 received placebo; per-sample allocation not given. Day 63 after the first injection of vaccine or placebo was the sampling time. An adult of 18-55 years in Boston served as donor. The sample was peripheral blood, taken in a trial of Ad26.COV2.S vaccine versus placebo. The clonotype comes from a person between 18 and 65 years old who received the Ad26.COV2.S COVID-19 vaccine or a placebo.

The CDR3 sequence: CASRPGEPSNTGELFF. The CDR3 DNA reads as TGCGCCAGCCGTCCAGGGGAGCCATCGAACACCGGGGAGCTGTTTTTT. V is TRBV5-1 and J is TRBJ2-2, with a tentative D call TRBD1 (6 bases). With 7 bases removed from V and 0 bases from J, the gap between germline ends came to 16 bases. Germline V lookup: CDR1 SGHRS, CDR2 YFSETQ. The CDR3 totals 16 residues.